This T cell receptor (beta chain) was retrieved from a study of neoadjuvant anti-PD-1 for oral cavity cancer. Whole-study findings and limits: Greater tumor shrinkage accompanied bigger post-treatment sizes of preexisting clones.

Most tumor samples had roughly 5.2 ug input DNA in two replicates. The protocol was immunoSEQ multiplex PCR, while the TCRdb copy is restricted to in-frame clones and leaves out a portion. The sample holds fewer than 25,000 clones, 40% to 50% seen once. This clone was observed a few times. Its antigen is undetermined. This CDR3 has 13 amino acids. The V gene's germline CDR1 is MNHNS and CDR2 SASEGT. The V and J ends lost 5 bases and 2 bases respectively, with 9 bases between them. Time point of the sample: after neoadjuvant nivolumab, at surgical resection. The material was tumor tissue, obtained after nivolumab (anti-PD-1) treatment. The chain recombines TRBV6-1 with TRBJ1-2; D is perhaps TRBD1 (5 bases). This receptor was obtained from a person aged 35-80 years with oral cavity squamous cell carcinoma. The CDR3 reads CASSSQENYGYTF. The DNA for the CDR3 is TGTGCCAGCAGTTCACAGGAGAACTATGGCTACACCTTC.